This is a list of T cell receptor beta chains from one sample in a study of T cell responses to AZD1222 COVID-19 vaccine. The table came from immunoSEQ multiplex PCR; TCRdb's copy has only in-frame clones and leaves some out. This table holds tens of thousands of clones, approximately 90% found once. This sample comprised peripheral blood, obtained 28 days after the second AZD1222 dose. These receptors all stem from an adult who received the AZD1222 COVID-19 vaccine. Both conserved end residues are part of each CDR3. D genes are given only for firm matches.

j_call	v_call	d_call	cdr3_aa
TRBJ2-2	TRBV27	TRBD2	CASSKLAGASGELFF
TRBJ2-1	TRBV9	.	CASSVEGWEVSYNEQFF
TRBJ1-2	TRBV4-2	.	CASSPGTVQALSGYTF
TRBJ1-4	TRBV6-5	TRBD1	CASERWDRGTEKLFF
TRBJ2-3	TRBV3-1/TRBV3-2	.	CASSPRLERSDTQYF
TRBJ2-2	TRBV5-1	.	CASSPTGQLNTGELFF
TRBJ2-3	TRBV6-4	TRBD2	CASSHSPSGRDTQYF
TRBJ1-2	TRBV11-2	TRBD1	CASSLGTGVGYGYTF
TRBJ2-1	TRBV5-1	TRBD2	CASSWGSGTPYNEQFF
TRBJ2-1	TRBV29-1	.	CSAEGQNNEQFF
TRBJ2-3	TRBV11-3	.	CASSPSATDTQYF
TRBJ1-6	TRBV11-2	.	CASREQGSYNSPLHF
TRBJ2-7	TRBV19	.	CASSPQGGPFEQYF
TRBJ2-1	TRBV7-3	.	CASAHSGPNNEQFF
TRBJ2-7	TRBV3-1/TRBV3-2	.	CASSGGRGPLEQYF
TRBJ1-1	TRBV28	.	CASSLSGLRAFF
TRBJ2-5	TRBV14	TRBD2	CASSHGGLAGLETQYF
TRBJ2-3	TRBV6-2/TRBV6-3	.	CASSYSFGAGDLTDTQYF
TRBJ1-5	TRBV27	TRBD1	CASRGQGAGQPQHF
TRBJ1-2	TRBV19	.	CASMDRAGKDGYTF
TRBJ2-7	TRBV6-5	.	CASKWTGSYEQYF
TRBJ1-5	TRBV19	TRBD1	CASSTVTGDDQPQHF
TRBJ2-1	TRBV7-9	TRBD2	CASSPPMVAGDNEQFF
TRBJ1-3	TRBV9	.	CASSNRDFGNTIYF
TRBJ1-3	TRBV3-1/TRBV3-2	TRBD1	CASSPRTGPSGNTIYF
TRBJ1-2	TRBV18	TRBD1	CASSTDRGDYGYTF
TRBJ2-1	TRBV4-3	TRBD2	CASSQVAGGVNEQFF
TRBJ1-5	TRBV30	TRBD1	CAWSVAGGGNQPQHF
TRBJ2-2	TRBV12-3/TRBV12-4	TRBD2	CASSLGGAGELFF
TRBJ2-7	TRBV5-4	.	CASSSRGIYEQYF
TRBJ1-2	TRBV27	.	CASSLSTGTTLNYGYTF
TRBJ1-1	TRBV12-3/TRBV12-4	.	CASRADMNTEAFF
TRBJ2-7	TRBV6-6	TRBD1	CASSYYRDSSYEQYF
TRBJ2-1	TRBV7-2	.	CASSLVRTTVEQFF
TRBJ2-2	TRBV5-4	TRBD2	CASSRLAENTGELFF
TRBJ2-6	TRBV27	.	CASSGQPNSGANVLTF
TRBJ2-5	TRBV5-8	TRBD2	CASSAQPGLAGETQYF
TRBJ1-1	TRBV27	TRBD1	CASRQWDSTEAFF
TRBJ1-6	TRBV27	TRBD1	CASSWGTVDSPLHF
TRBJ2-7	TRBV4-3	TRBD1	CASSQTGSGEQYF
TRBJ2-3	TRBV10-3	TRBD2	CASSLSSGGTDTQYF
TRBJ2-7	TRBV10-2	TRBD1	CASSERGDRAFYEQYF
TRBJ2-7	TRBV21-1	.	CASSATEYF
TRBJ2-1	TRBV6-5	TRBD2	CAVGTTYNEQFF
TRBJ2-1	TRBV27	TRBD2	CASSFPGLAGDYNEQFF
TRBJ2-7	TRBV19	.	CASSILAGYEQYF
TRBJ1-2	TRBV3-1/TRBV3-2	.	CASSQGGYYGYTF
TRBJ1-2	TRBV28	.	CASSLNRGSYGYTF
TRBJ2-1	TRBV14	TRBD2	CASSRTSGSMEQFF
TRBJ1-6	TRBV5-1	.	CASSLESQEDSPLHF
TRBJ1-1	TRBV12-3/TRBV12-4	.	CASSSQGNTEAFF
TRBJ2-1	TRBV7-8	TRBD1	CASSQQGGNEQFF
TRBJ1-5	TRBV4-1	.	CASSQDGAGRQPQHF
TRBJ2-1	TRBV4-2	TRBD2	CASSRSGTRNEQFF
TRBJ2-7	TRBV7-2	TRBD2	CASSLGLAGYEQYF